The clone carrying this TCR beta chain was recorded a few times. TCRdb independently ran MiXCR on the PCR reads; one entry per CDR3 protein. The sample includes some 320,000 distinct CDR3 sequences, under 25% of them seen just once. This record comes from a study of molecular identifiers for immune sequencing clone quantification. The germline gives CDR1 SGHRS, CDR2 YFSETQ. The CDR3 length is 15 residues. V was clipped by 2 bases and J by 0 bases; unmatched bases: 4. The receptor comes from a human donor in good health. Some libraries in this study had Jurkat cell RNA spiked in. The chain is built from TRBV5-1 and TRBJ1-1; 7 bases align to TRBD1. The specimen sequenced was naive CD8+ T cells from blood, with Jurkat cell RNA spiked in. Subset indicated: FACS-sorted CD8+CD4-CCR7+CD45RA+ naive T cells. The CDR3 DNA reads as TGCGCCAGCAGCTTTACAGGGGCCCTGAACACTGAAGCTTTCTTT. Its translation is CASSFTGALNTEAFF.